This T cell receptor beta chain emerged from a study of CD8+ T cells in alopecia areata. CD4+ and CD8+ T cells were sorted from PBMCs stained for CD3, CD4 and CD8. Concerning this clone: Antigen: not known.

Study-level results: Higher clonality was seen in lesional scalp than in normal scalp, especially in alopecia totalis/universalis. Scalp sample data also include resident alphabeta T cells from normal skin. TCRs were shared less clearly across patients than in mice, possibly for HLA-related reasons.

Sequencing used cDNA as its template, made by extracting RNA and reverse transcribing it. Generated by immunoSEQ multiplex PCR, the TCRdb table keeps only in-frame clones and is missing some. Here the sample spans about 200,000 clones, roughly 56% being singletons. The clonotype was recovered from a human donor in good health. The sequenced sample was CD8+ T cells sorted from blood.

CDR3 in DNA: TGTGCCAGCAGTGGACTAGCGGGTCCCGGAGAGACCCAGTACTTC. Translated: CASSGLAGPGETQYF. The genes are TRBV2 and TRBJ2-5; the match to TRBD2 covers 10 bases. In germline, CDR1 is SNHLY, CDR2 FYNNEI. Trimming took 4 bases from V and 4 from J; bases not matched to a gene: 6. The length of the CDR3 is 15 residues.